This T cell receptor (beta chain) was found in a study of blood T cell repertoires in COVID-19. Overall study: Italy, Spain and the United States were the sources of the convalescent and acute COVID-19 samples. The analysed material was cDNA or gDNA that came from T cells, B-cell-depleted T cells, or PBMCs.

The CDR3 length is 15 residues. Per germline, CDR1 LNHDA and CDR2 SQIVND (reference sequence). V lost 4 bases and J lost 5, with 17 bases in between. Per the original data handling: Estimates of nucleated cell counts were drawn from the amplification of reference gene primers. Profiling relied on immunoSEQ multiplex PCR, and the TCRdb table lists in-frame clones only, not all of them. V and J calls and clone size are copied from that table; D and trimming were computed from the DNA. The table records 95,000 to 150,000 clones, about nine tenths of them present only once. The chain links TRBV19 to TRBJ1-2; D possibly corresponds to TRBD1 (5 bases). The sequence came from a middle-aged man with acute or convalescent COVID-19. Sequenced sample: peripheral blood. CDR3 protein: CASSNTGGEGYGYTF. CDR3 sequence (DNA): TGTGCCAGTAGTAATACAGGCGGGGAGGGATATGGCTACACCTTC.